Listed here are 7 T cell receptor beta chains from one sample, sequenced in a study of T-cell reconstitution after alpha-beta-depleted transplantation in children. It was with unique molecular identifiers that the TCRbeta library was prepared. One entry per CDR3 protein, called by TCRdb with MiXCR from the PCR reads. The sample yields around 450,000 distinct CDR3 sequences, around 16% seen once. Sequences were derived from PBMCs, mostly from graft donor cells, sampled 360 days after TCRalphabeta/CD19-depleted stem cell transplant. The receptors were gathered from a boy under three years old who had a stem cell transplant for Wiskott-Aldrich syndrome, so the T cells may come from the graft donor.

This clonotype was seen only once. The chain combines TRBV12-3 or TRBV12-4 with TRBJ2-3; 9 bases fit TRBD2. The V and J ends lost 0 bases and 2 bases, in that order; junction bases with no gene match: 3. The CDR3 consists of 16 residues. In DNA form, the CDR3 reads TGTGCCAGCAGTTTAGCGAGCGGGGGGTACACAGATACGCAGTATTTT. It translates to CASSLASGGYTDTQYF.

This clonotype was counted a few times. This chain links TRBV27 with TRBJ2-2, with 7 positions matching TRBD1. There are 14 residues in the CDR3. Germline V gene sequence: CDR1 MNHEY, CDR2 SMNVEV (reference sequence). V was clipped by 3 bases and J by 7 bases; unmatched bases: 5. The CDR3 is CASSFNRGIGELFF. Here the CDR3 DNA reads TGTGCCAGCAGTTTTAACAGGGGAATCGGGGAGCTGTTTTTT.

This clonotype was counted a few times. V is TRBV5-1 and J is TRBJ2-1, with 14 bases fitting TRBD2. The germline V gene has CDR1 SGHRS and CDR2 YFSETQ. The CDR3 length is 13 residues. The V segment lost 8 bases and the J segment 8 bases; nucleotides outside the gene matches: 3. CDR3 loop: CASMGLAGDEQFF. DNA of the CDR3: TGCGCCAGTATGGGACTAGCGGGAGATGAGCAGTTCTTC.

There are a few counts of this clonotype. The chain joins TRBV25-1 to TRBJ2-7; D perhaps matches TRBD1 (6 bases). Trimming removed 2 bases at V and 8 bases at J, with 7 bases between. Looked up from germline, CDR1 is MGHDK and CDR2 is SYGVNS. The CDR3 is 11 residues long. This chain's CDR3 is CASSETGQQYF. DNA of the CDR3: TGTGCCAGCAGTGAAACAGGGCAGCAGTACTTC.

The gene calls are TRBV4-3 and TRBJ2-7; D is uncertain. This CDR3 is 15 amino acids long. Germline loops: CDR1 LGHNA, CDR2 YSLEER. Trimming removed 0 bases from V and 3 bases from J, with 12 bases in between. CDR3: CASSQDVRLSYEQYF. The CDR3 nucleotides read TGCGCCAGCAGCCAAGACGTCAGACTTAGCTACGAGCAGTACTTC.

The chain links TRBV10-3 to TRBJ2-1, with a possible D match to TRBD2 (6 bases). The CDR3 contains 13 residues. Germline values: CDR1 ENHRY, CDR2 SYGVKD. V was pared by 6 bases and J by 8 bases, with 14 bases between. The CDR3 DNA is TGTGCCATCAGGTCGTCGGGGGTAGATGAGCAGTTCTTC. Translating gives CAIRSSGVDEQFF.

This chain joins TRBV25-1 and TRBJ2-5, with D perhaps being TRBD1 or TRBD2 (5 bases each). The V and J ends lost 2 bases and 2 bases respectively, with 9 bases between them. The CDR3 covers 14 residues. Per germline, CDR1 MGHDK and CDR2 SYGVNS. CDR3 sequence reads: CASSEGTDQETQYF. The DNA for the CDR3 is TGTGCCAGCAGTGAAGGGACCGATCAAGAGACCCAGTACTTC. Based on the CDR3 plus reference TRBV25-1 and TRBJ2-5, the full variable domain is EADIYQTPRYLVIGTGKKITLECSQTMGHDKMYWYQQDPGMELHLIHYSYGVNSTEKGDLSSESTVSRIRTEHFPLTLESARPSHTSQYLCASSEGTDQETQYFGPGTRLLVL.